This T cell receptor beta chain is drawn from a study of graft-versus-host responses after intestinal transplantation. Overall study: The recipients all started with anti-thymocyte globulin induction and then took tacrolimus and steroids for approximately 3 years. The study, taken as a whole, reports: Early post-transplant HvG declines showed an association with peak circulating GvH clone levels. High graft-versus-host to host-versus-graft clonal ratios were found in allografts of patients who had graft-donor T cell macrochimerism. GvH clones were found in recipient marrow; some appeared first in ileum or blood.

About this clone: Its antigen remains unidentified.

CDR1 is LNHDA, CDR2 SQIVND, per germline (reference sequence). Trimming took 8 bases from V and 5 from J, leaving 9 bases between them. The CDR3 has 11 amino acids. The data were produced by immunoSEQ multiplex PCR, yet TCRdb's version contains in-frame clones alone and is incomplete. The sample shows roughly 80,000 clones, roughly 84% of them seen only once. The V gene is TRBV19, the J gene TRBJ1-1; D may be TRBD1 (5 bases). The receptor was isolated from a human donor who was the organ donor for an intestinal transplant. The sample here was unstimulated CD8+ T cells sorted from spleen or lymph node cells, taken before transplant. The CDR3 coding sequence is TGTGCCAGTTCAGGGCCTACTGAAGCTTTCTTT. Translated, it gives CASSGPTEAFF.